Listed here are 22 T cell receptor beta chains from one sample, sequenced in a study of cytomegalovirus exposure and HLA in healthy donors. Primers included in the PCR were 60 Vbeta and 13 Jbeta primers. Data came from immunoSEQ multiplex PCR; TCRdb stores just in-frame clones and leaves some out. In total, the table holds some 150,000 clones. Material for sequencing was PBMCs. The receptors derive from a woman aged 18 to 35 in good health and CMV-seropositive.

The chain uses TRBV7-6 and TRBJ1-5, with TRBD1 identical over 8 bases. Germline assignment: CDR1 SGHVS and CDR2 FNYEAQ. CDR3 length equals 16 residues. V lost 2 bases, J lost 3 bases, and 6 bases stayed unmatched. As DNA, the CDR3 is TGTGCCAGCAGCTTACTTGACAGGGGCCTCAATCAGCCCCAGCATTTT. Translated, it gives CASSLLDRGLNQPQHF.

This chain links TRBV2 with TRBJ2-5, with D perhaps TRBD2 (6 bases). Germline loops: CDR1 SNHLY, CDR2 FYNNEI. The germline V and J ends were trimmed by 2 bases and 5 bases, with 18 bases remaining between them. CDR3 length: 16 amino acids. In nucleotides, the CDR3 is TGTGCCAGCAGTGAACGGCTTAGCGGAGGTCGGGAGACCCAGTACTTC. Translating it yields CASSERLSGGRETQYF.

As to this clone: Other DNA sequences of this sample code for an identical CDR3. The chain links TRBV5-6 to TRBJ1-2; 9 bases are a match to TRBD1. With V trimmed by 4 bases and J by 4 bases, 2 bases remained unmatched. The CDR3 sequence is 13 residues long. Germline CDR1 is SGHDT and CDR2 is YYEEEE. For the CDR3, the DNA is TGTGCCAGCAGCCTGGACAGGGGCTATGGCTACACCTTC. Its translation is CASSLDRGYGYTF.

V gene TRBV6-1 combines with J gene TRBJ1-5; D is perhaps TRBD1 (5 bases). This CDR3 is built from 16 residues. Trimming left V 4 bases short and J 0 bases short, with 13 bases between. Germline V gives CDR1 MNHNS, CDR2 SASEGT. CDR3 sequence (DNA): TGTGCCAGCAGTGGACCCCCCGGGGGTAGCAATCAGCCCCAGCATTTT. Protein sequence: CASSGPPGGSNQPQHF.

This chain joins TRBV15 and TRBJ2-2; tentative D call: TRBD1 (5 bases). This CDR3 comprises 14 residues. The V gene lost 5 bases and the J gene lost 4 bases, with 11 bases spanning the gap. Germline values: CDR1 LNHNV, CDR2 YYDKDF (reference sequence). CDR3 amino acids: CATSGRVGTGELFF. The CDR3 DNA is TGTGCCACCAGCGGCAGGGTTGGCACCGGGGAGCTGTTTTTT.

The chain joins TRBV4-1 to TRBJ2-3; TRBD2 aligns across 9 bases. The CDR3 is made up of 21 amino acids. The germline gives CDR1 MGHRA, CDR2 YSYEKL. J was trimmed by 4 bases and V by 4 bases; bases with no gene match: 24. The CDR3 is CASSPIATSGTSKGRADTQYF. CDR3 bases: TGCGCCAGCAGCCCCATAGCGACTAGCGGTACCTCTAAGGGTCGAGCAGATACGCAGTATTTT.

The gene calls are TRBV15 and TRBJ2-7; 10 nucleotides match TRBD2. Germline V lookup: CDR1 LNHNV, CDR2 YYDKDF (reference sequence). The V segment lost 1 base and the J segment 2 bases; nucleotides outside the gene matches: 17. This CDR3 region has 20 residues. CDR3 loop: CATSRGVVGVGLAKAYEQYF. The CDR3 DNA reads as TGTGCCACCAGCAGAGGAGTTGTCGGTGTGGGACTAGCGAAAGCCTACGAGCAGTACTTC.

The chain uses TRBV2 and TRBJ1-3, with 8 nucleotides matching TRBD1. Per the germline V gene, CDR1 is SNHLY and CDR2 is FYNNEI. This CDR3 is built from 15 residues. Trimming removed 4 bases from V and 2 bases from J; junction bases left unmatched: 4. The CDR3 region has the DNA TGTGCCAGCAGTGCCTCGACAGGGGCTGGAAACACCATATATTTT. Translation gives CASSASTGAGNTIYF.

V gene TRBV4-1 combines with J gene TRBJ2-1; 12 nucleotides match TRBD2. V lost 4 bases and J lost 9; bases outside the gene matches: 7. Germline lookup yields CDR1 MGHRA and CDR2 YSYEKL. The CDR3 runs 15 residues. The CDR3 reads CASSPTSGSPGEQFF. CDR3 DNA sequence: TGCGCCAGCAGCCCGACTAGCGGGAGCCCCGGTGAGCAGTTCTTC.

V usage is TRBV7-6 and J usage is TRBJ2-1; D might be TRBD2 (5 bases). The CDR3 is 13 residues long. V dropped 5 bases and J dropped 12 bases, with 17 bases sitting between them. Germline assignment: CDR1 SGHVS and CDR2 FNYEAQ. CDR3 sequence reads: CASSLDYRGGQFF. The CDR3, as DNA: TGTGCCAGCAGCCTAGACTACCGGGGTGGGCAGTTCTTC.

This chain connects TRBV2 to TRBJ1-2, with 7 bases fitting TRBD1. V trimming: 7 bases; J trimming: 3 bases; junction bases outside the gene matches: 14. From germline, CDR1 is SNHLY and CDR2 FYNNEI. CDR3 length equals 16 residues. In DNA form, the CDR3 reads TGTGCCAGCAACAAGTACAAATTCGGGACAGACTATGGCTACACCTTC. This encodes CASNKYKFGTDYGYTF.

The chain combines TRBV11-3 with TRBJ2-5; 8 nucleotides align to TRBD1. The DNA end lines up better with TRBJ2-7; the J call may be wrong. Germline values: CDR1 SGHNT, CDR2 YENEEA. This CDR3 comprises 18 residues. This CDR3 is CASSLATGFGTGAYEQYF. The CDR3, as DNA: TGTGCCAGCAGCTTGGCTACGGGGTTCGGGACAGGCGCCTACGAGCAGTACTTC.

This sequence joins TRBV6-5 and TRBJ2-1; 9 nucleotides line up with TRBD2. CDR3 length: 13 amino acids. Losses at the gene ends were 6 bases for V and 8 bases for J; bases not matched to a gene: 5. Germline CDR1 is MNHEY and CDR2 is SVGAGI. CDR3 amino acids: CASRSGRMDEQFF. CDR3 DNA: TGTGCCAGCAGGAGCGGGAGGATGGATGAGCAGTTCTTC.

The V and J genes are TRBV5-5 and TRBJ2-3; D ambiguous. Germline V gene sequence: CDR1 SGHKS, CDR2 YYEKEE (reference sequence). This CDR3 has 14 residues. Trimming removed 0 bases from V and 2 bases from J, with 7 bases in between. The DNA of the CDR3 is TGTGCCAGCAGCTTGGGAGAATCCACAGATACGCAGTATTTT. This codes for CASSLGESTDTQYF.

This chain joins TRBV11-2 and TRBJ2-7, with D tentatively TRBD1 (7 bases). Germline CDR1 SGHAT, CDR2 FQNNGV. This CDR3 is built from 15 residues. V lost 2 bases, J lost 4 bases, and 15 bases lay in between. In nucleotides, the CDR3 is TGTGCCAGCAGCTTATGGCGGGACAGAAGTTACGAGCAGTACTTC. Its protein product is CASSLWRDRSYEQYF.

V usage is TRBV19 and J usage is TRBJ2-2; the match to TRBD1 covers 10 bases. Per germline, CDR1 LNHDA and CDR2 SQIVND (reference sequence). This CDR3 has 14 amino acids. Trimming took 8 bases from V and 5 from J; bases not matched to a gene: 5. CDR3 sequence: CASEDRGRTGELFF. CDR3 coding DNA: TGTGCCAGTGAAGACAGGGGGCGAACCGGGGAGCTGTTTTTT. Drawing the rest from reference TRBV19 and TRBJ2-2, the complete variable domain is DGGITQSPKYLFRKEGQNVTLSCEQNLNHDAMYWYRQDPGQGLRLIYYSQIVNDFQKGDIAEGYSVSREKKESFPLTVTSAQKNPTAFYLCASEDRGRTGELFFGEGSRLTVL.

The genes are TRBV6-1 and TRBJ2-5, with TRBD1 matching over 9 bases. The tail of the sequence fits TRBJ2-7 better, so the J call may be wrong. The germline gives CDR1 MNHNS, CDR2 SASEGT. This CDR3 comprises 14 residues. CDR3 DNA: TGTGCCAGCAGACTCGGGACAGGGAACTACGAGCAGTACTTC. Translating gives CASRLGTGNYEQYF.

The chain links TRBV25-1 to TRBJ2-5, with 8 positions matching TRBD1. The V gene's germline CDR1 is MGHDK and CDR2 SYGVNS. The V and J ends lost 3 bases and 3 bases, in that order; junction bases with no gene match: 3. The CDR3 runs to 14 residues. The DNA for the CDR3 is TGTGCCAGCAGTGATCTACAGGGGGAAGAGACCCAGTACTTC. Its translation is CASSDLQGEETQYF.

V is TRBV5-1 and J is TRBJ2-5; tentative D call: TRBD1 (5 bases). Trimming took 1 base from V and 4 from J, leaving 8 bases between them. CDR1 and CDR2 from the germline V gene are SGHRS and YFSETQ. The CDR3 runs 13 residues. This chain's CDR3 is CASSLTGSETQYF. CDR3 nucleotides: TGCGCCAGCAGCTTGACAGGTTCAGAGACCCAGTACTTC.

The rearrangement joins TRBV30 to TRBJ1-3; D gene unclear. V lost 0 bases to trimming and J lost 13 bases, with 16 bases between them. The CDR3 is 13 residues long. Germline CDR1 GTSNPN, CDR2 SVGIG (reference sequence). CDR3 sequence reads: CAWSVFWPSSIYF. As DNA, the CDR3 is TGTGCCTGGAGTGTTTTTTGGCCGTCCTCTATATATTTT. The full variable domain, with the rest looked up from reference TRBV30 and TRBJ1-3, is SQTIHQWPATLVQPVGSPLSLECTVEGTSNPNLYWYRQAAGRGLQLLFYSVGIGQISSEVPQNLSASRPQDRQFILSSKKLLLSDSGFYLCAWSVFWPSSIYFGEGSWLTVV.

The V call is TRBV18, the J call TRBJ1-2; a possible D gene is TRBD1 (6 bases). Trimming stripped 2 bases from V and 5 bases from J, with 18 bases between. Germline CDR1 and CDR2: KGHSH and LQKENI. The CDR3 extends over 16 amino acids. The CDR3 loop reads CASSPSVSSGAYGYTF. In DNA, the CDR3 is TGTGCCAGCTCACCATCAGTCTCGTCAGGGGCGTATGGCTACACCTTC.

This chain links TRBV10-3 with TRBJ1-1; D is unresolved. Germline V gene data show CDR1 as ENHRY and CDR2 as SYGVKD. This CDR3 comprises 15 residues. V gave up 0 bases and J gave up 0 bases, with 8 bases separating them. Written as DNA, the CDR3 is TGTGCCATCAGTGAGTCGCAACAACTGAACACTGAAGCTTTCTTT. Translating gives CAISESQQLNTEAFF.